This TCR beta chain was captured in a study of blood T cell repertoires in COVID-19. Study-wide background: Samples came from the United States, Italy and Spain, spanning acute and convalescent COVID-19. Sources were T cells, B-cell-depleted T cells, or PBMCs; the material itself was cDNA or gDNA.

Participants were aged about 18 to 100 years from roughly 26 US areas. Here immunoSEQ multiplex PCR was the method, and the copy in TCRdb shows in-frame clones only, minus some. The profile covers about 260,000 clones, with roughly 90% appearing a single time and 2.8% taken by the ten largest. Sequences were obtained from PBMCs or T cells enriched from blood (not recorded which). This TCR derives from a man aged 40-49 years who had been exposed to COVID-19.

CDR3 residues: CASSFARNTEAFF. CDR3 in DNA: TGTGCCAGCAGTTTCGCCAGGAACACTGAAGCTTTCTTT. The chain combines TRBV27 with TRBJ1-1; D is uncertain. The V and J ends lost 3 bases and 1 base respectively, with 6 bases between them. Germline CDR1 reads MNHEY; CDR2 reads SMNVEV (reference sequence). This CDR3 comprises 13 residues.